Listed below are T cell receptor beta chains from one sample, sequenced in a study of T cells in Graves' hyperthyroidism and ophthalmopathy. A single record per CDR3 protein comes from TCRdb applying MiXCR to the multiplex PCR reads. The sample has about 340,000 distinct CDR3 sequences; 21% are singletons. Sequenced: blood. The receptors stem from a woman aged 45-59 years with Graves' hyperthyroidism. CDR3s include the opening cysteine and the closing phenylalanine or tryptophan. The order of the fields is D gene, V gene, J gene, clone size, CDR3 protein, CDR3 DNA. D genes are given only for firm matches. A clone size is listed for some rows: how often the clone was seen (once, few, many), or a class if it is expanded.

TRBD2,TRBV5-6,TRBJ2-1,.,CASSLGVGGDNEQFF,TGTGCCAGCAGCTTGGGGGTCGGGGGGGACAATGAGCAGTTCTTC
.,TRBV20-1,TRBJ2-1,.,CSAPREGSYNEQFF,TGCAGTGCCCCTAGGGAAGGGTCCTACAATGAGCAGTTCTTC
.,TRBV11-3,TRBJ2-3,many,CASTGRTDTQYF,TGTGCCAGCACAGGGAGGACAGATACGCAGTATTTT
.,TRBV5-4,TRBJ2-5,many,CASSIERAETQYF,TGTGCCAGCAGCATCGAGAGGGCAGAGACCCAGTACTTC
.,TRBV18,TRBJ2-5,many,CASSPPSAPLWTQYF,TGTGCCAGCTCACCACCTTCCGCGCCCCTCTGGACCCAGTACTTC
.,TRBV2,TRBJ2-3,many,CASSGAGLPDTQYF,TGTGCCAGCAGTGGGGCAGGGCTCCCAGATACGCAGTATTTT
.,TRBV4-1,TRBJ1-1,many,CASSQDPGVRNTEAFF,TGCGCCAGCAGCCAAGATCCAGGGGTCCGGAACACTGAAGCTTTCTTT
.,TRBV28,TRBJ2-7,many,CASSLPGLSYEQYF,TGTGCCAGCAGCCTTCCGGGCCTCTCCTACGAGCAGTACTTC
TRBD1,TRBV7-9,TRBJ2-7,.,CASSTYGTGLIYEQYF,TGTGCCAGCAGCACCTACGGGACAGGGTTAATCTACGAGCAGTACTTC
.,TRBV20-1,TRBJ2-5,many,CSASSGETQYF,TGCAGTGCTAGTTCGGGGGAGACCCAGTACTTC
.,TRBV20-1,TRBJ2-7,.,CSANKGEEQYF,TGCAGTGCTAATAAGGGGGAAGAGCAGTACTTC
.,TRBV12-3/TRBV12-4,TRBJ2-1,few,CASSRDSGYNEQFF,TGTGCCAGCAGTCGGGACTCCGGCTACAATGAGCAGTTCTTC
TRBD1,TRBV20-1,TRBJ2-3,.,CSATGTGREDTQYF,TGCAGTGCCACCGGGACAGGGAGAGAAGATACGCAGTATTTT
TRBD2,TRBV12-3/TRBV12-4,TRBJ2-5,many,CASTQREETQYF,TGTGCCAGCACCCAGCGGGAGGAGACCCAGTACTTC
.,TRBV7-9,TRBJ1-3,.,CASSLLGVEGSTIYF,TGTGCCAGCAGCTTACTAGGGGTGGAAGGAAGCACCATATATTTT
TRBD1,TRBV10-3,TRBJ2-1,many,CAISGGTGENEQFF,TGTGCCATCAGTGGAGGGACAGGGGAAAATGAGCAGTTCTTC
TRBD1,TRBV27,TRBJ2-2,many,CASSPRGRAPTGELFF,TGTGCCAGCAGTCCTAGGGGGCGCGCACCCACCGGGGAGCTGTTTTTT
.,TRBV12-3/TRBV12-4,TRBJ1-1,.,CASSLDRGGAFF,TGTGCCAGCAGTTTAGATAGGGGTGGAGCTTTCTTT
.,TRBV3-1,TRBJ1-1,.,CASSQDQGSTEAFF,TGTGCCAGCAGCCAAGATCAAGGGAGCACTGAAGCTTTCTTT
.,TRBV27,TRBJ2-7,few,CARNPKGGIYEQYF,TGTGCCAGGAACCCGAAGGGGGGGATCTACGAGCAGTACTTC
TRBD2,TRBV20-1,TRBJ2-4,few,CSARTSGITAKNIQYF,TGCAGTGCGAGGACTAGCGGGATAACGGCCAAAAACATTCAGTACTTC
.,TRBV24-1,TRBJ1-5,many,CATSQEGNQPQHF,TGTGCCACCAGCCAAGAGGGTAATCAGCCCCAGCATTTT
.,TRBV28,TRBJ1-3,many,CASRALSTGNTIYF,TGTGCCAGCAGGGCCCTATCAACGGGAAACACCATATATTTT
.,TRBV2,TRBJ2-7,many,CASSGDKPGGQYF,TGTGCCAGCAGTGGAGATAAGCCTGGGGGGCAGTACTTC
TRBD2,TRBV28,TRBJ2-3,.,CASRGGISTDTQYF,TGTGCCAGCAGGGGAGGGATTAGCACAGATACGCAGTATTTT
TRBD1,TRBV6-1,TRBJ2-1,many,CASSSQDRGQNEQFF,TGTGCCAGCAGTTCTCAGGACAGGGGGCAAAATGAGCAGTTCTTC
.,TRBV2,TRBJ1-6,many,CASSSGTKNSPLHF,TGTGCCAGCAGTTCCGGGACAAAGAATTCACCCCTCCACTTT
.,TRBV5-6,TRBJ2-1,many,CASSLVGGKSNNEQFF,TGTGCCAGCAGCTTGGTTGGCGGGAAGAGTAACAATGAGCAGTTCTTC
TRBD1,TRBV7-6,TRBJ2-7,many,CASSFLQGAKGYEQYF,TGTGCCAGCAGCTTCTTACAGGGGGCTAAAGGCTACGAGCAGTACTTC
.,TRBV9,TRBJ1-2,many,CASSVGGHPNYGYTF,TGTGCCAGCAGCGTAGGGGGACACCCTAACTATGGCTACACCTTC
.,TRBV3-1,TRBJ1-1,.,CASSQAKLREGNTEAFF,TGTGCCAGCAGCCAAGCAAAACTCAGGGAGGGGAACACTGAAGCTTTCTTT
.,TRBV29-1,TRBJ1-2,.,CSVATLWTYGYTF,TGCAGCGTTGCCACGTTGTGGACCTATGGCTACACCTTC
.,TRBV28,TRBJ1-5,many,CASSQDANQPQHF,TGTGCCAGCAGCCAGGACGCTAATCAGCCCCAGCATTTT
.,TRBV30,TRBJ2-3,.,CAWATNTGTQYF,TGTGCCTGGGCGACCAACACAGGTACGCAGTATTTT
TRBD1,TRBV6-1,TRBJ2-5,many,CASRTGSAGETQYF,TGTGCCAGTAGGACAGGCAGTGCCGGGGAGACCCAGTACTTC
.,TRBV12-3/TRBV12-4,TRBJ1-1,.,CASTLGENTEAFF,TGTGCCAGCACGCTCGGGGAGAACACTGAAGCTTTCTTT
.,TRBV28,TRBJ2-2,.,CASSPRQVTGTGELFF,TGTGCCAGCAGTCCCCGACAGGTCACAGGGACCGGGGAGCTGTTTTTT
.,TRBV3-1,TRBJ1-6,many,CASSQERAGGPPPLHF,TGTGCCAGCAGCCAAGAGCGAGCAGGTGGTCCTCCACCCCTCCACTTT
.,TRBV2,TRBJ1-1,.,CATQAEGRTEAFF,TGTGCCACTCAAGCGGAGGGAAGAACTGAAGCTTTCTTT
TRBD1,TRBV2,TRBJ1-6,.,CASSRTGNSPLHF,TGTGCCAGCAGTCGGACAGGCAATTCACCCCTCCACTTT
.,TRBV6-5,TRBJ1-3,.,CASSYGSLGAGSGNTIYF,TGTGCCAGCAGTTACGGGAGTTTGGGAGCCGGCTCTGGAAACACCATATATTTT